Listed below are T cell receptor beta chains from one sample, sequenced in a study of T-cell memory formation after mild COVID-19. TCRdb called the 5' RACE reads again in MiXCR, with one record for every CDR3 protein. The sample holds 400,000 to 500,000 distinct CDR3 sequences; 20% are singletons and the top ten take about 8.1%. The sample comprised PBMCs or a T cell subset sorted from them (not recorded which). The origin of the receptors is an adult woman who had mild COVID-19 (a few samples of this study predate the infection). Cell type and time point are not known. CDR3s include the opening cysteine and the closing phenylalanine or tryptophan. The order of the fields is V gene, J gene, D gene, CDR3 protein. A D gene is named only where the DNA matches it firmly.

>TRBV7-3|TRBJ1-2|-
CASSLTSGYGYTF
>TRBV9|TRBJ1-3|-
CASSVASRGGNTIYF
>TRBV6-2/TRBV6-3|TRBJ2-5|TRBD1
CASSYSGTGATQYF
>TRBV7-2|TRBJ2-7|TRBD2
CASSQGTSAYYEQYF
>TRBV5-5|TRBJ1-1|-
CASSLELGSFTEAFF
>TRBV20-1|TRBJ1-1|-
CSARVRVKVNTEAFF
>TRBV27|TRBJ1-5|-
CASSGGTDLGQPQHF
>TRBV7-9|TRBJ2-7|-
CASSLGAFNEQYF
>TRBV5-1|TRBJ2-7|-
CASSLMGGKAHEQYF
>TRBV11-2|TRBJ1-3|-
CASSITDTSGNTIYF
>TRBV5-1|TRBJ1-1|-
CASSRGLEAFF
>TRBV27|TRBJ2-5|-
CASSSYRSQETQYF
>TRBV5-1|TRBJ2-2|-
CASSLIAGKAGELFF
>TRBV5-5|TRBJ1-2|-
CASSPSTGAEGYGYTF
>TRBV6-5|TRBJ1-2|TRBD1
CASRQDRGGRGYTF
>TRBV7-9|TRBJ2-1|-
CASSPAWARNEQFF
>TRBV7-8|TRBJ2-4|TRBD1
CASSRGGGRGLPNIQYF
>TRBV5-6|TRBJ2-5|TRBD1
CASSYRDRGPGFQETQYF
>TRBV7-9|TRBJ2-7|TRBD2
CASSSTSGGFTQYF
>TRBV3-1|TRBJ2-3|-
CASSQDTRIQYF
>TRBV7-3|TRBJ2-7|-
CASSSGLGEQYF
>TRBV9|TRBJ2-1|-
CASSVAGVSSSYNEQFF
>TRBV29-1|TRBJ2-7|-
CSTSGVSSYEQYF
>TRBV12-3/TRBV12-4|TRBJ2-7|TRBD2
CASSYGTSGAYEQYF
>TRBV4-2|TRBJ2-5|TRBD2
CASSQDLVSGGNQETQYF
>TRBV7-2|TRBJ1-1|-
CASSPGRGSKVFF